Sequencing of this T cell receptor beta chain was carried out in a study of response to subunit inactivated influenza vaccine. V was clipped by 4 bases and J by 4 bases, with 15 bases between them. The germline V gene has CDR1 MNHNS and CDR2 SASEGT. The CDR3 is 15 amino acids. A note on this clonotype: The antigen is undetermined.

Regarding the study as a whole: The authors suggested that every seasonal influenza vaccination recruits few new T cells.

TCRdb itself ran the RT-PCR reads through MiXCR, one entry per CDR3 protein. The sample contains fewer than 800,000 distinct CDR3 sequences, about 15% of which appear only once. The chain couples TRBV6-1 to TRBJ2-3, with D perhaps TRBD2 (6 bases). The sequence derives from a middle-aged man who received an inactivated influenza vaccine. The material sequenced was PBMCs from blood, taken roughly 12 days after vaccination. CDR3 sequence (DNA): TGTGCCAGCAGTGCCGCTGCGGGGTGGCCAGATACGCAGTATTTT. Translation gives CASSAAAGWPDTQYF.